A selection of T cell receptor beta chains follows, all from one sample in a study of cytomegalovirus exposure and HLA in healthy donors. The repertoire was sequenced with immunoSEQ multiplex PCR; TCRdb's copy has only in-frame clones and lacks some. The sample yields 100,000 to 150,000 clones, approximately 90% seen once. Sequencing input: PBMCs. These receptors were obtained from a woman between 18 and 30 years old in good health and CMV-seronegative. CDR3s include the opening cysteine and the closing phenylalanine or tryptophan. Fields, in order: V gene, clone size, CDR3 length, D gene, J gene, CDR3 DNA, CDR3 protein. D genes are given only for firm matches. Not every row has a clone size; where given, it reads once, few, many or a size class.

TRBV5-1	.	13	.	TRBJ1-2	TGCGCCAGCAGAGCGACTGTTGAGGATGGCTACACCTTC	CASRATVEDGYTF
TRBV2	once	13	.	TRBJ2-1	TGTGCCAGCAGCCGGAGGGCCTACAATGAGCAGTTCTTC	CASSRRAYNEQFF
TRBV7-8	.	15	.	TRBJ2-5	TGTGCCAGCAGCAACCGGGTCCTTGGGTCAGAGACCCAGTACTTC	CASSNRVLGSETQYF
TRBV7-9	.	14	.	TRBJ1-6	TGTGCCAGCAGCGAAATGGGCAGCTATTCACCCCTCCACTTT	CASSEMGSYSPLHF
TRBV11-2	.	14	.	TRBJ2-4	TGTGCCAGCAGCCCCCCGGGACTTAAAAACATTCAGTACTTC	CASSPPGLKNIQYF
TRBV20-1	.	11	.	TRBJ2-3	TGCAGTGCTGGGGCGGCAGATACGCAGTATTTT	CSAGAADTQYF
TRBV5-1	once	19	TRBD1	TRBJ2-7	TGCGCCAGCAGCTTGACAGGGGTTTGTAGGATAATAAGCTCCTACGAGCAGTACTTC	CASSLTGVCRIISSYEQYF
TRBV5-1	.	16	TRBD1	TRBJ1-6	TGCGCCAGCAGCTTTACAGGGGGCGAAATCGGATCACCCCTCCACTTT	CASSFTGGEIGSPLHF
TRBV19	.	14	.	TRBJ1-1	TGTGCCAGTAGCCTACAGGGTTCAGGTACTGAAGCTTTCTTT	CASSLQGSGTEAFF
TRBV28	.	14	TRBD2	TRBJ2-5	TGTGCCAGCAGTCCCCGGACTAGCATCGAGACCCAGTACTTC	CASSPRTSIETQYF
TRBV2	.	14	TRBD1	TRBJ1-2	TGTGCCAGCAACGAGGGGGCACGGAGCTATGGCTACACCTTC	CASNEGARSYGYTF
TRBV2	.	15	TRBD2	TRBJ2-1	TGTGCCAGCACCAGGACTAGCGGGGGGTACAATGAGCAGTTCTTC	CASTRTSGGYNEQFF
TRBV6-1	.	14	.	TRBJ1-5	TGTGCCAGCGGTTCAGGGGCTAGCAATCAGCCCCAGCATTTT	CASGSGASNQPQHF
TRBV5-1	.	15	TRBD1	TRBJ1-5	TGCGCCAGCAGCCAACAGGGGGCAAGGGGTCAGCCCCAGCATTTT	CASSQQGARGQPQHF
TRBV27	once	13	TRBD2	TRBJ2-7	TGTGCCAGCAGTATATCTTCGGGGGGCGAGCAGTACTTC	CASSISSGGEQYF
TRBV7-2	.	13	.	TRBJ2-2	TGTGCCAGCAGCGCGACGAACACCGGGGAGCTGTTTTTT	CASSATNTGELFF
TRBV6-4	.	14	.	TRBJ1-1	TGTGCCAGCAGCGCACAGGGCCGGAACACTGAAGCTTTCTTT	CASSAQGRNTEAFF
TRBV19	once	15	.	TRBJ2-7	TGTGCCAGTAGTGTCAATCCTAGGGGGTCCTACGAGCAGTACTTC	CASSVNPRGSYEQYF
TRBV5-1	.	17	TRBD2	TRBJ2-7	TGCGCCAGCAGCTTGCTAGCGGGGGGCCGGGACTCCTACGAGCAGTACTTC	CASSLLAGGRDSYEQYF
TRBV27	once	15	TRBD2	TRBJ2-1	TGTGCCAGCAGTTTCGGGACTAGCGGGCACAATGAGCAGTTCTTC	CASSFGTSGHNEQFF
TRBV4-3	.	13	TRBD1	TRBJ2-2	TGCGCCAGCAGTCTCGGACAGGCCGGGGAGCTGTTTTTT	CASSLGQAGELFF
TRBV14	.	14	.	TRBJ1-1	TGTGCCAGCAGCATCGAGCGGGGGAACACTGAAGCTTTCTTT	CASSIERGNTEAFF
TRBV28	.	15	.	TRBJ2-2	TGTGCCAGCAGCCGAGGAGGGAGAGGAACCGGGGAGCTGTTTTTT	CASSRGGRGTGELFF